This entry concerns a single TCR beta chain. The data were taken from a study of T cells in Graves' hyperthyroidism and ophthalmopathy. The diagnostic basis comprised clinical symptoms, serum thyroxine and TRAb, thyroid ultrasound and orbital computed tomography. Cells are PBMCs isolated from about 10 ml of fresh blood. Template material for amplifying TCR beta CDR3 regions consisted of RNA transcripts. HTBI primers were employed in a first-round RT-PCR of the TCR CDR3. One entry per CDR3 protein, called by TCRdb with MiXCR from the multiplex PCR reads. The top ten hold 7.5% to 9% of the sample, which has fewer than 550,000 distinct CDR3 sequences, around a sixth seen once. This CDR3 is built from 12 residues. V lost 1 base and J 9 bases, leaving 9 bases between the germline ends. Germline-derived CDR1 and CDR2 are LGHDT and YNNKEL (reference sequence).

The sample comprised blood. The gene calls are TRBV3-1 and TRBJ2-5; maybe TRBD2 (6 bases). The sequence came from a woman aged 18-35 years with Graves' hyperthyroidism. The chain's CDR3 is CASSQVWGAQYF. The CDR3, as DNA: TGTGCCAGCAGCCAAGTGTGGGGGGCCCAGTACTTC.